This T cell receptor (beta chain) was captured by sequencing in a study of CD8 T cells in Susac syndrome. Per the germline V gene, CDR1 is SGHKS and CDR2 is YYEKEE (reference sequence). V was trimmed by 2 bases and J by 2 bases, leaving 10 bases between them. The length of the CDR3 is 15 residues. The multiple sclerosis controls, all treatment-naive patients, had relapsing-remitting disease that was stable or active. FACS enriched CD8+ TEMRA cells, while bulk CD8+ and CD4+ were negatively isolated. The RNA input was roughly 0.5 to 1 ug, and it was reverse transcribed with random hexamers. Amplification of TCR beta CDR3 across 54 Vbeta and 13 Jbeta was performed with immunoSEQ multiplex PCR. MiXCR, applied by TCRdb to the immunoSEQ multiplex PCR reads, yields one record per CDR3 protein. Among about 430,000 distinct CDR3 sequences, 85% were seen once, and the ten largest hold about 0.12%.

The clonotype was recovered from a human donor with multiple sclerosis. Sequencing was performed on CD8+ T cells from PBMCs. This chain joins TRBV5-5 and TRBJ2-2; D not resolved. CDR3 sequence: CASSFQMDNTGELFF. CDR3 in DNA: TGTGCCAGCAGCTTTCAAATGGATAACACCGGGGAGCTGTTTTTT.